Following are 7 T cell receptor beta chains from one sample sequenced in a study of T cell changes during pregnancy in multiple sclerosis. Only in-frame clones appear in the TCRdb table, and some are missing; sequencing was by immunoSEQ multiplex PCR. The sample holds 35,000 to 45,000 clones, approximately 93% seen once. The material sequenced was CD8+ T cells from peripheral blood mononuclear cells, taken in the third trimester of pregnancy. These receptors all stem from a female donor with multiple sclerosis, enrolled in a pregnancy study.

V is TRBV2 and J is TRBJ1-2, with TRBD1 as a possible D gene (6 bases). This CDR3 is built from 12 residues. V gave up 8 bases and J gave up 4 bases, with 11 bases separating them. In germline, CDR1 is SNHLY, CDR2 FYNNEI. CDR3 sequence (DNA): TGTGCCAGCCTCAGGGGAACCTATGGCTACACCTTC. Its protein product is CASLRGTYGYTF.

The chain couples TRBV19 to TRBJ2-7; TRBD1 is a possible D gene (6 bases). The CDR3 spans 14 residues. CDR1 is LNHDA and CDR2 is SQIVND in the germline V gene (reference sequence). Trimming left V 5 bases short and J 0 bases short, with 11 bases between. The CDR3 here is CASSATGVSYEQYF. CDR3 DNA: TGTGCCAGTAGTGCGACAGGAGTCTCCTACGAGCAGTACTTC.

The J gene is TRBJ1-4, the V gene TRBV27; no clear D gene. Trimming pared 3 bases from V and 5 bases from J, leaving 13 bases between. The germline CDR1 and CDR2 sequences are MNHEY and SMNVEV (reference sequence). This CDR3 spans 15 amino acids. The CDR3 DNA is TGTGCCAGCAGTTTGGTCCGGGAAAAGAATGAAAAACTGTTTTTT. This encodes CASSLVREKNEKLFF. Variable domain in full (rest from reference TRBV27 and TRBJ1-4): EAQVTQNPRYLITVTGKKLTVTCSQNMNHEYMSWYRQDPGLGLRQIYYSMNVEVTDKGDVPEGYKVSRKEKRNFPLILESPSPNQTSLYFCASSLVREKNEKLFFGSGTQLSVL.

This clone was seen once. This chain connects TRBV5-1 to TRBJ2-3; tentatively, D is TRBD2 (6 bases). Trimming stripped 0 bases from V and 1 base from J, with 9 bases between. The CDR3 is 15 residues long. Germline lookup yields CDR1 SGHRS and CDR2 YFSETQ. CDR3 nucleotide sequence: TGCGCCAGCAGCTTGGTTGGCGGGGGCACAGATACGCAGTATTTT. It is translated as CASSLVGGGTDTQYF.

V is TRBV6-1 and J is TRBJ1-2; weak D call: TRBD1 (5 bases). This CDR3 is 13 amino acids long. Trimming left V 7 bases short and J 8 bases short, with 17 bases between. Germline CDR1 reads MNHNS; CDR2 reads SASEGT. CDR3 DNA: TGTGCCAGCACCGGCAGGGCAGGTTCCGGCTACACCTTC. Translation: CASTGRAGSGYTF.

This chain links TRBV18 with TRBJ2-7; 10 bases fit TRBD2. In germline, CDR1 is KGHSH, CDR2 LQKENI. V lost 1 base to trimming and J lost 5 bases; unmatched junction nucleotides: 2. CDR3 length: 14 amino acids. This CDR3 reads CASSPQTSGDEQYF. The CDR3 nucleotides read TGTGCCAGCTCACCACAAACTAGCGGGGACGAGCAGTACTTC.

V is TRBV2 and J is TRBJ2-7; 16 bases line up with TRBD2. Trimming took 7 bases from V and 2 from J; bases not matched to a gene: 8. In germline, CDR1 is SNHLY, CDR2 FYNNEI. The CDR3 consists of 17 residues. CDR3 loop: CASTSLGLAGGPYEQYF. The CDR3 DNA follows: TGTGCCAGCACTTCCCTGGGACTAGCGGGGGGGCCCTACGAGCAGTACTTC.